A single sample is the source of the 10 T cell receptor beta chains below, sequenced in a study of a mutant IDH1 vaccine in newly diagnosed glioma. As to time point: week 11, during vaccination. Every vaccination contained 300 ug of the mutant IDH1 20-mer peptide and was paired with topical imiquimod. No antigens are known for them. Sequencing used immunoSEQ multiplex PCR; TCRdb keeps in-frame clones, though not all of them. The sample contains some 120,000 clones, 80% of which appear only once. The source material was PBMCs, sampled from a glioma patient whose treatment included an IDH1 peptide vaccine. These receptors came from a man aged 40-49 years with glioma.

This clone was recorded only once. This chain connects TRBV9 to TRBJ2-3; D possibly uses TRBD1 or TRBD2 (5 bases each). The CDR3 spans 15 residues. CDR1 SGDLS and CDR2 YYNGEE come from the germline V gene. V lost 4 bases and J 0 bases, leaving 12 bases between the germline ends. CDR3 in DNA: TGTGCCAGCAGCCCTCGGGGCAGTAGCACAGATACGCAGTATTTT. Encoded protein: CASSPRGSSTDTQYF. Based on the CDR3 plus reference TRBV9 and TRBJ2-3, the full variable domain is DSGVTQTPKHLITATGQRVTLRCSPRSGDLSVYWYQQSLDQGLQFLIQYYNGEERAKGNILERFSAQQFPDLHSELNLSSLELGDSALYFCASSPRGSSTDTQYFGPGTRLTVL.

V usage is TRBV27 and J usage is TRBJ2-7, with 14 nucleotides matching TRBD2. The CDR3 runs to 15 residues. Trimming cost V 5 bases and J 4 bases; bases outside gene matches: 4. Germline V gene lookup returns CDR1 MNHEY and CDR2 SMNVEV (reference sequence). The CDR3 sequence is CASSPGTSGSYEQYF. In nucleotides, the CDR3 is TGTGCCAGCAGTCCTGGGACTAGCGGGAGTTACGAGCAGTACTTC.

The chain is built from TRBV19 and TRBJ2-1; D not resolved. V dropped 3 bases and J dropped 9 bases, with 12 bases sitting between them. CDR3 length: 13 amino acids. The germline CDR1 and CDR2 sequences are LNHDA and SQIVND (reference sequence). DNA for the CDR3: TGTGCCAGTAGTATCTCGGTCCGATCTGAGCAGTTCTTC. Protein product: CASSISVRSEQFF.

The chain recombines TRBV9 with TRBJ2-1; TRBD2 aligns across 11 bases. Germline lookup yields CDR1 SGDLS and CDR2 YYNGEE. This CDR3 is built from 14 residues. V gave up 3 bases and J gave up 9 bases; unmatched junction bases: 5. The CDR3 loop is CASSALGLAAEQFF. As DNA, the CDR3 is TGTGCCAGCAGCGCCTTGGGACTAGCGGCTGAGCAGTTCTTC.

This sequence joins TRBV30 and TRBJ1-5, with unresolved D. The germline V gene has CDR1 GTSNPN and CDR2 SVGIG (reference sequence). The germline V and J ends were trimmed by 4 bases and 3 bases, with 16 bases remaining between them. The CDR3 is 15 amino acids. The CDR3, as DNA: TGTGCCTGGAACCCGATCGGACGTTTCAATCAGCCCCAGCATTTT. It translates to CAWNPIGRFNQPQHF.

The chain couples TRBV5-5 to TRBJ1-5; D remains ambiguous. V was cut by 0 bases and J by 5 bases, with 3 bases left in between. The CDR3 contains 12 residues. CDR1 SGHKS and CDR2 YYEKEE come from the germline V gene (reference sequence). The CDR3 DNA sequence: TGTGCCAGCAGCTTGGATTATCAGCCCCAGCATTTT. This encodes CASSLDYQPQHF.

V and J are TRBV9 and TRBJ2-6, with 14 nucleotides matching TRBD2. This CDR3 spans 20 amino acids. CDR1 is SGDLS and CDR2 is YYNGEE in the germline V gene. Losses at the gene ends were 2 bases for V and 1 base for J; bases not matched to a gene: 8. CDR3 sequence: CASSVPRGTSGSSGANVLTF. The CDR3 DNA reads TGTGCCAGCAGCGTCCCTAGGGGGACTAGCGGGAGTTCTGGGGCCAACGTCCTGACTTTC.

This CDR3 reads CASSQGFQETQYF. CDR3 bases: TGTGCCAGCAGCCAAGGGTTTCAAGAGACCCAGTACTTC. This sequence joins TRBV9 and TRBJ2-5, with D hard to call. Trimming removed 4 bases from V and 2 bases from J, with 9 bases in between. The CDR3 length is 13 residues. Germline loops: CDR1 SGDLS, CDR2 YYNGEE.

This CDR3 reads CASSWAGGYEQYF. In DNA, the CDR3 is TGTGCCAGTAGTTGGGCAGGGGGCTACGAGCAGTACTTC. V and J are TRBV19 and TRBJ2-7, with TRBD1 identical over 7 bases. Germline-derived CDR1 and CDR2 are LNHDA and SQIVND (reference sequence). Unmatched junction bases numbered 4, after V lost 5 bases and J lost 3 bases. The CDR3 covers 13 residues.

Written as DNA, the CDR3 is TGTGCCAGCAGTGTTGACAGTAACTATGGCTACACCTTC. Its protein product is CASSVDSNYGYTF. The V call is TRBV2, the J call TRBJ1-2; perhaps TRBD1 as D (5 bases). CDR3 size: 13 residues. The germline V and J ends were trimmed by 4 bases and 1 base, with 7 bases remaining between them. Germline assignment: CDR1 SNHLY and CDR2 FYNNEI.